The clone carrying this T cell receptor beta chain showed up just a few times. Its antigen is not known. RNA transcripts served as the template for amplifying TCR beta CDR3 regions. A set of HTBI primers served as the primers for a first-round RT-PCR of the TCR CDR3. TCRdb redid the calling of the multiplex PCR reads with MiXCR, one entry per CDR3 protein. The data contain hundreds of thousands of distinct CDR3 sequences, 16% of them singletons. Investigators excluded patients with uncontrolled infection, other autoimmune disease, pregnancy or lactation. Diagnoses used clinical symptoms, serum thyroxine and TRAb, thyroid ultrasound and orbital computed tomography. This sample stems from a study of T cells in Graves' hyperthyroidism and ophthalmopathy. Points from the study as a whole: Blood also contained most expanded thyroid clonotypes above 0.001. From stable hyperthyroidism, ophthalmopathy was separated by a 13 V-J model.

The CDR3 sequence is 16 residues long. Trimming removed 1 base from V and 9 bases from J, with 19 bases in between. CDR1 and CDR2 from the germline V gene are SEHNR and FQNEAQ (reference sequence). The source material was blood. The chain has TRBV7-9 and TRBJ2-1; D possibly matches TRBD1 or TRBD2 (6 bases each). This clonotype originated in a woman aged 40 to 50 with Graves' ophthalmopathy. DNA of the CDR3: TGTGCCAGCAGCTTAGGGGGGGCTAGCACGGGGAGTGAGCAGTTCTTC. This encodes CASSLGGASTGSEQFF.